This T cell receptor (beta chain) was sequenced for a study of blood T cell repertoires in COVID-19. Study background: There were acute and convalescent COVID-19 samples, and they came from the United States, Italy and Spain. The analysed material was cDNA or gDNA that came from T cells, B-cell-depleted T cells, or PBMCs.

V trimming: 4 bases; J trimming: 5 bases; junction bases outside the gene matches: 5. Looked up from germline, CDR1 is SGHDT and CDR2 is YYEEEE. The CDR3 spans 14 residues. In the original analysis: Counts of nucleated cells, estimated from reference gene primer amplification, were obtained. TCRdb's copy holds only in-frame clones and misses some; the assay was immunoSEQ multiplex PCR. V, J and clone size are taken as reported in that table, and D and trimming were inferred from the DNA itself. The table lists more than 350,000 clones, approximately 89% of them singletons. Seattle's cohort entered during active infection and was followed longitudinally.

The sequence came from a woman aged 30 to 39 with COVID-19, enrolled during active disease. Source material: peripheral blood. The gene calls are TRBV5-6 and TRBJ1-2, with 10 bases that match TRBD1. CDR3 DNA: TGTGCCAGCAGCCCTAGGGGACAGGGGTATGGCTACACCTTC. Protein product: CASSPRGQGYGYTF. The variable domain in full, completed from reference TRBV5-6 and TRBJ1-2, reads DAGVTQSPTHLIKTRGQQVTLRCSPKSGHDTVSWYQQALGQGPQFIFQYYEEEERQRGNFPDRFSGHQFPNYSSELNVNALLLGDSALYLCASSPRGQGYGYTFGSGTRLTVV.